This is a list of T cell receptor beta chains from one sample in a study of T cell responses to AZD1222 COVID-19 vaccine. Produced via immunoSEQ multiplex PCR; TCRdb's table is partial and in-frame only. The sample yields over 150,000 clones, 75% to 95% seen once. The sample in question was peripheral blood, obtained on day 0 of AZD1222 vaccination. Receptor source: an adult in good health. CDR3s include the opening cysteine and the closing phenylalanine or tryptophan. The D gene is left open where the match is weak. Size is stated for part of the rows, as once, few or many counts, or as a class when the clone is expanded.

D: -
J: TRBJ2-3
V: TRBV6-2/TRBV6-3
size: -
DNA: TGTGCCAGCAGTGTAACCTTAGCGTTTAGCGCCACAGATACGCAGTATTTT
CDR3: CASSVTLAFSATDTQYF

D: -
J: TRBJ1-1
V: TRBV7-8
size: few
DNA: TGTGCCAGCAGCTTAGGAGTATGGGCTTTCTTT
CDR3: CASSLGVWAFF

D: -
J: TRBJ1-2
V: TRBV9
size: -
DNA: TGTGCCAGCAGCGTAGGTGGCTCCGGGGGATTCTCTGGCTACACCTTC
CDR3: CASSVGGSGGFSGYTF

D: -
J: TRBJ1-4
V: TRBV29-1
size: -
DNA: TGCAGCGCCATAAAAGGGTCCGGGCAGGGTATAGAAAAACTGTTTTTT
CDR3: CSAIKGSGQGIEKLFF

D: -
J: TRBJ1-1
V: TRBV12-3/TRBV12-4
size: -
DNA: TGTGCCAGCAGTTTTTCGGGTACCACTGAAGCTTTCTTT
CDR3: CASSFSGTTEAFF

D: -
J: TRBJ1-6
V: TRBV7-2
size: -
DNA: TGTGCCAGCAGCTCCGGGCAGGGGAATAATTCACCCCTCCACTTT
CDR3: CASSSGQGNNSPLHF

D: -
J: TRBJ1-4
V: TRBV19
size: -
DNA: TGTGCCAGTAGTCCAGGAGTTGCAACTAATGAAAAACTGTTTTTT
CDR3: CASSPGVATNEKLFF

D: TRBD1
J: TRBJ1-5
V: TRBV27
size: -
DNA: TGTGCCAGCAGTACAGGGGTGGGGGGCAATCAGCCCCAGCATTTT
CDR3: CASSTGVGGNQPQHF

D: TRBD1
J: TRBJ2-7
V: TRBV9
size: few
DNA: TGTGCCAGCAGCGGAGGCGAGACAGGGAGCTACGAGCAGTACTTC
CDR3: CASSGGETGSYEQYF

D: TRBD2
J: TRBJ2-7
V: TRBV7-3
size: few
DNA: TGTGCCAGCAGCTTGACTAGCGGGGGTTACGAGCAGTACTTC
CDR3: CASSLTSGGYEQYF

D: -
J: TRBJ2-3
V: TRBV7-8
size: -
DNA: TGTGCCAGCAGCTTAGCGGAGGCGGGGTCCCCCCGGGGCACAGATACGCAGTATTTT
CDR3: CASSLAEAGSPRGTDTQYF

D: -
J: TRBJ2-7
V: TRBV9
size: -
DNA: TGTGCCAGCAGCGTAGAGCCATCCACCTACGAGCAGTACTTC
CDR3: CASSVEPSTYEQYF

D: TRBD2
J: TRBJ2-7
V: TRBV11-2
size: -
DNA: TGTGCCAGCAGCCCTAGCGGGGGGGCCTTGGCCGAGCAGTACTTC
CDR3: CASSPSGGALAEQYF

D: TRBD1
J: TRBJ2-1
V: TRBV15
size: -
DNA: TGTGCCACCAGCAGAGTACAGGGGGCGCGGAAAAGCTCCTACAATGAGCAGTTCTTC
CDR3: CATSRVQGARKSSYNEQFF

D: -
J: TRBJ2-7
V: TRBV5-1
size: -
DNA: TGCGCCAGCAGCCAAGGACCTGTAGCCGATTACGAGCAGTACTTC
CDR3: CASSQGPVADYEQYF

D: -
J: TRBJ1-2
V: TRBV3-1/TRBV3-2
size: -
DNA: TGTGCCAGCAGCCAACGACGGGACCTAAACTATGGCTACACCTTC
CDR3: CASSQRRDLNYGYTF

D: -
J: TRBJ1-4
V: TRBV18
size: -
DNA: TGTGCCAGCTCACCCGGGACGGCAATTGAAAAACTGTTTTTT
CDR3: CASSPGTAIEKLFF

D: -
J: TRBJ2-2
V: TRBV5-8
size: -
DNA: TGTGCCAGCACTAAGGCAGGAACCGGGGAGCTGTTTTTT
CDR3: CASTKAGTGELFF

D: -
J: TRBJ1-6
V: TRBV7-3
size: -
DNA: TGTGCCAGCAGCTTAAATGGGCTTTCACCCCTCCACTTT
CDR3: CASSLNGLSPLHF

D: -
J: TRBJ1-4
V: TRBV15
size: -
DNA: TGTGCCACCAGCAGAGTCACTGCAACTAATGAAAAACTGTTTTTT
CDR3: CATSRVTATNEKLFF

D: TRBD1
J: TRBJ1-6
V: TRBV6-5
size: -
DNA: TGTGCCAGCACGGGGGGGACAGCCAATTCACCCCTCCACTTT
CDR3: CASTGGTANSPLHF

D: -
J: TRBJ2-2
V: TRBV14
size: -
DNA: TGTGCCAGCAGCCCGATCAAGGGGAACACCGGGGAGCTGTTTTTT
CDR3: CASSPIKGNTGELFF

D: TRBD1
J: TRBJ1-4
V: TRBV12-3/TRBV12-4
size: -
DNA: TGTGCCAGCAGAACCGGGACAGGCGAAAAACTGTTTTTT
CDR3: CASRTGTGEKLFF

D: -
J: TRBJ1-4
V: TRBV2
size: -
DNA: TGTGCCAGCAGTGAAGGGCAGGTGTTTTTT
CDR3: CASSEGQVFF

D: -
J: TRBJ2-1
V: TRBV5-4
size: -
DNA: TGTGCCAGCAGCTGGGGGGCGGGTGAGCAGTTCTTC
CDR3: CASSWGAGEQFF

D: TRBD1
J: TRBJ2-7
V: TRBV27
size: once
DNA: TGTGCCAGCAGTTTATGGGGGACAGGGGAAAGGGGTGAGCAGTACTTC
CDR3: CASSLWGTGERGEQYF

D: -
J: TRBJ2-4
V: TRBV6-1
size: once
DNA: TGTGCCAGCAGTGCTCCATCGGCGGGTAACTTAGCCAAAAACATTCAGTACTTC
CDR3: CASSAPSAGNLAKNIQYF

D: TRBD2
J: TRBJ2-3
V: TRBV7-3
size: -
DNA: TGTGCCAGCAGCCCCCGACTAGCGGGGGGGCTCAGGGATACGCAGTATTTT
CDR3: CASSPRLAGGLRDTQYF

D: -
J: TRBJ1-2
V: TRBV19
size: -
DNA: TGTGCCAGTAGCCTCCGGGACCCCCCCCGAGGCTATGGCTACACCTTC
CDR3: CASSLRDPPRGYGYTF

D: -
J: TRBJ1-1
V: TRBV19
size: -
DNA: TGTGCCAGTAGTATAGGACTCGGACGGTGGGACACTGAAGCTTTCTTT
CDR3: CASSIGLGRWDTEAFF

D: -
J: TRBJ1-2
V: TRBV12-3/TRBV12-4
size: -
DNA: TGTGCCAGCAGCTCAATTTCCTCCTATGGCTACACCTTC
CDR3: CASSSISSYGYTF

D: -
J: TRBJ1-4
V: TRBV19
size: -
DNA: TGTGCCAGTAGTATATCCGACAGCGAACTGTTTTTT
CDR3: CASSISDSELFF